This T cell receptor beta chain was retrieved from a study of CD8 T cells in Susac syndrome. The authors reverse transcribed roughly 0.5 to 1 ug RNA with random hexamers. Amplification of TCR beta CDR3 was carried out by immunoSEQ multiplex PCR, which covered 54 Vbeta and 13 Jbeta segments. TCRdb reanalysed the immunoSEQ multiplex PCR reads using MiXCR and keeps one entry per CDR3 protein. The profile covers roughly 180,000 distinct CDR3 sequences, with more than 90% appearing a single time and roughly 0.14% taken by the ten largest. TEMRA cells were enriched by FACS, and CD4+ and CD8+ T cells were negatively isolated. This TCR was recovered from a human donor in good health. Sequencing used CD4+ T cells from PBMCs.

The CDR3 DNA reads as TGCAGCACAAATAGCGGGGGGACGGCAGATACGCAGTATTTT. This translates into CSTNSGGTADTQYF. The chain has TRBV29-1 and TRBJ2-3; 10 nucleotides match TRBD2. Germline V gives CDR1 SQVTM, CDR2 ANQGSEA. The CDR3 is 14 residues long. The V and J ends lost 8 bases and 4 bases, in that order; junction bases with no gene match: 9.